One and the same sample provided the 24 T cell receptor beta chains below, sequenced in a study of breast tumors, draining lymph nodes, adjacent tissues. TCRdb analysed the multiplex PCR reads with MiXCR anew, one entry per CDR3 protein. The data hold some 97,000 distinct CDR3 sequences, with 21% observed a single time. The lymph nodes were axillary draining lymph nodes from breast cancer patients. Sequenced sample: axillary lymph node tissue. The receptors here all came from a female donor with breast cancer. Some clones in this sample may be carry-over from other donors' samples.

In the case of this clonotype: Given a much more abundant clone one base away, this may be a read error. The DNA of the CDR3 is TGTGCCAGCCGGAGCAGGAGCTATGGCTACACCTTC. Its translation is CASRSRSYGYTF. This chain uses TRBV3-1 with TRBJ1-2; D ambiguous. CDR3 length: 12 residues. Germline V gives CDR1 LGHDT, CDR2 YNNKEL (reference sequence). Trimming took off 8 bases at V and 4 bases at J, with 11 bases between the two ends.

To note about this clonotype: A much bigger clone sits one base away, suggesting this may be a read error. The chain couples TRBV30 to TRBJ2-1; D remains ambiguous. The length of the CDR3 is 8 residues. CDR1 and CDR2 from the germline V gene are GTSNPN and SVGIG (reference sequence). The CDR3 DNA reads TGTGCCTGGAATGAGCAGCTCTTC. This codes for CAWNEQLF.

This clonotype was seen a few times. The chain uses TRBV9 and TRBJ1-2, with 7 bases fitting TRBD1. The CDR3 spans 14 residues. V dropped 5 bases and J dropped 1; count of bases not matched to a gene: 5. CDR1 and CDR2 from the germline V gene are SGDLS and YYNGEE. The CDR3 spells CASSGYRGNYGYTF. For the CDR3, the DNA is TGTGCCAGCAGTGGTTACAGGGGTAACTATGGCTACACCTTC.

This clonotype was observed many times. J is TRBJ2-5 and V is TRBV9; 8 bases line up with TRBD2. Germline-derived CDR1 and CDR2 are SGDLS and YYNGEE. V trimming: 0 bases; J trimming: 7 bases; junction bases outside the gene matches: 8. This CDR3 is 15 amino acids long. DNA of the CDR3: TGTGCCAGCAGCGTAGGCGGGGGGAATTCGGGGACCCAGTACTTC. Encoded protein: CASSVGGGNSGTQYF.

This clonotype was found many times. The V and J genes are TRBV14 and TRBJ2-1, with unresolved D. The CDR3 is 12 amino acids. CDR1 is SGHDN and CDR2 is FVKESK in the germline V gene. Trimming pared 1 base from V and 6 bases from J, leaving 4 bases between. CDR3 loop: CASSQGGNEQFF. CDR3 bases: TGTGCCAGCAGCCAAGGAGGCAATGAGCAGTTCTTC.

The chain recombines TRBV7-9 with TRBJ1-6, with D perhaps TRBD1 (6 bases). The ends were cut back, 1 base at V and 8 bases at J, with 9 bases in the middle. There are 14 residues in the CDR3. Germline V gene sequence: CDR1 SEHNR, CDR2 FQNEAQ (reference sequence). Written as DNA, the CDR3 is TGTGCCAGCAGCTTAGGAGGGGGAGATTCACCCCTCCACTTT. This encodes CASSLGGGDSPLHF.

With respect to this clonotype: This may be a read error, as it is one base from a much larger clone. CDR3 DNA sequence: TGTGCCGGCAGCTTAGTCCTAGCGGGAGGGAGCTACGAGCAGTACTTC. It specifies CAGSLVLAGGSYEQYF. The chain uses TRBV11-2 and TRBJ2-7; 12 bases map to TRBD2. CDR1 SGHAT and CDR2 FQNNGV come from the germline V gene. The CDR3 totals 16 residues.

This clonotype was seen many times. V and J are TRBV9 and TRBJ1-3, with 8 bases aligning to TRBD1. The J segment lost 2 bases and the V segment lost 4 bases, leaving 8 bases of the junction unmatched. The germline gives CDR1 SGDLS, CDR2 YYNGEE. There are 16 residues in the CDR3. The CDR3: CASSPQGQGAGNTIYF. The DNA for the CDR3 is TGTGCCAGCAGCCCCCAAGGACAGGGAGCTGGAAACACCATATATTTT. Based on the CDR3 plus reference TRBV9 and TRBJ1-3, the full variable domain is DSGVTQTPKHLITATGQRVTLRCSPRSGDLSVYWYQQSLDQGLQFLIQYYNGEERAKGNILERFSAQQFPDLHSELNLSSLELGDSALYFCASSPQGQGAGNTIYFGEGSWLTVV.

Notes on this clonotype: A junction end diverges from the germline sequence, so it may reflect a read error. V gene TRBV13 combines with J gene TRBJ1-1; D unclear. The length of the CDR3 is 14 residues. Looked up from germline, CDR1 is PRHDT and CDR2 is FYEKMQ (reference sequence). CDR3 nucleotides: TGTGCCGGCAGCGTAACATCAGCGGAGCAAGAAGCTTTCTTT. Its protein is CAGSVTSAEQEAFF. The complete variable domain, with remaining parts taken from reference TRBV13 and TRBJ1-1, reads AAGVIQSPRHLIKEKRETATLKCYPIPRHDTVYWYQQGPGQDPQFLISFYEKMQSDKGSIPDRFSAQQFSDYHSELNMSSLELGDSALYFCAGSVTSAEQEAFFGQGTRLTVV.

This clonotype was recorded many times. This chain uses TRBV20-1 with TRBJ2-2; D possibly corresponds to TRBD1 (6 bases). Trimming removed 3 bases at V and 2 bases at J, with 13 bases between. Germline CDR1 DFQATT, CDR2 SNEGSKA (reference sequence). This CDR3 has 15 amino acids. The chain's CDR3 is CSASSGAPNTGELFF. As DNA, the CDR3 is TGCAGTGCTAGTTCAGGGGCCCCCAACACCGGGGAGCTGTTTTTT.

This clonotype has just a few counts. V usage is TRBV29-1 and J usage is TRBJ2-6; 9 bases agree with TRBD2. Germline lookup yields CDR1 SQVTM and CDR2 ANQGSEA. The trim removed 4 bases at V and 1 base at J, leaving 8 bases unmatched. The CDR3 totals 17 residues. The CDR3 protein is CSVVGRGGGSGANVLTF. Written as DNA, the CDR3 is TGCAGCGTTGTAGGTCGCGGGGGGGGATCTGGGGCCAACGTCCTGACTTTC.

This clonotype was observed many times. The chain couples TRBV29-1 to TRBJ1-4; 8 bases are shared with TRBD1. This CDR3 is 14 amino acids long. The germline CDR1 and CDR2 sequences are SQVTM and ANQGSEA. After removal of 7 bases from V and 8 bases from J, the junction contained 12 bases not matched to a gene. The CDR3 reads CSARTGTGIEKLFF. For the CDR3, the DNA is TGCAGCGCTAGAACCGGGACAGGTATCGAAAAACTGTTTTTT.

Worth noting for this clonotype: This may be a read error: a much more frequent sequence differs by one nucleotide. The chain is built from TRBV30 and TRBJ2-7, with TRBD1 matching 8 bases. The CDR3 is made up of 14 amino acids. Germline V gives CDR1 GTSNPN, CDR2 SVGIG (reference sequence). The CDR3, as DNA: TGTGCCTGGGGTGTCTCGGACAGGGTTTACGAGCAGTACTTC. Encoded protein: CAWGVSDRVYEQYF.

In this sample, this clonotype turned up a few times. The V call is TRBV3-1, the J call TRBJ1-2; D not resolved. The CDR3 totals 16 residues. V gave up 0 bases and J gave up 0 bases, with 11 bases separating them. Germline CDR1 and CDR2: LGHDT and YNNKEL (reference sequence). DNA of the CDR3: TGTGCCAGCAGCCAAGATATAAACCGAGCTAACTATGGCTACACCTTC. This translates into CASSQDINRANYGYTF.

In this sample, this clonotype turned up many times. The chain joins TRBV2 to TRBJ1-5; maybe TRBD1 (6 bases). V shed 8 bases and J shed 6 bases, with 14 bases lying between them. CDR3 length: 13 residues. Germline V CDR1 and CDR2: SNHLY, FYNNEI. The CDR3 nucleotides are TGTGCCAGCCGGAACAGGGAGGGTCAGCCCCAGCATTTT. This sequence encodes CASRNREGQPQHF.

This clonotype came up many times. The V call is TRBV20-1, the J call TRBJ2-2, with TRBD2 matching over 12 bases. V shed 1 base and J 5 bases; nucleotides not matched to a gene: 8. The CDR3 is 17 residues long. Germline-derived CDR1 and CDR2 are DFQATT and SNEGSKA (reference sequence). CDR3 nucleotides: TGCAGTGCTAGAGCAAGGGGAGGACTAGCGGGGACCGGGGAGCTGTTTTTT. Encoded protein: CSARARGGLAGTGELFF.

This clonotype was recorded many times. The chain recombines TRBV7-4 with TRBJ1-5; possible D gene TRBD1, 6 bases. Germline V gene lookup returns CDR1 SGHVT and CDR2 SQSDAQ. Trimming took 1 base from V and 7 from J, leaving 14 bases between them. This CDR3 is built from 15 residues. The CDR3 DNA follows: TGTGCCAGCAGCTTAGAGAGTAGGGGGAACCAGCCCCAGCATTTT. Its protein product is CASSLESRGNQPQHF.

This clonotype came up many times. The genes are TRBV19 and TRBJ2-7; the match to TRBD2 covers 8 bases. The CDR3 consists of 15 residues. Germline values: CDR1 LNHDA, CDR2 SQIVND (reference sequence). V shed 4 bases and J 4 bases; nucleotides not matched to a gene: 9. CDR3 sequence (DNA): TGTGCCAGTAGTACCACCGGGACTAGTAGGTACGAGCAGTACTTC. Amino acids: CASSTTGTSRYEQYF.

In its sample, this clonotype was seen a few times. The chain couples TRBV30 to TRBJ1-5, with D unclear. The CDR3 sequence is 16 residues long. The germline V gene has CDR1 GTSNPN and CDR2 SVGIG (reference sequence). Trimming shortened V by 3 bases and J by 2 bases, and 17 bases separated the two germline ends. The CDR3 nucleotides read TGTGCCTGGAGCCCGGGGTCAAGTCGTGGCAATCAGCCCCAGCATTTT. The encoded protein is CAWSPGSSRGNQPQHF. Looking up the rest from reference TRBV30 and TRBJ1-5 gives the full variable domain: SQTIHQWPATLVQPVGSPLSLECTVEGTSNPNLYWYRQAAGRGLQLLFYSVGIGQISSEVPQNLSASRPQDRQFILSSKKLLLSDSGFYLCAWSPGSSRGNQPQHFGDGTRLSIL.

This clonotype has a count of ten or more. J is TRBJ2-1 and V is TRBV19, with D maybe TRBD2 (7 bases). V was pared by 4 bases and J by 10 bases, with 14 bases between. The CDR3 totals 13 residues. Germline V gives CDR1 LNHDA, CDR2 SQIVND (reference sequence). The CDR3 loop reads CASSTRGGLEQFF. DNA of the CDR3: TGTGCCAGTAGTACAAGGGGGGGGTTAGAGCAGTTCTTC.

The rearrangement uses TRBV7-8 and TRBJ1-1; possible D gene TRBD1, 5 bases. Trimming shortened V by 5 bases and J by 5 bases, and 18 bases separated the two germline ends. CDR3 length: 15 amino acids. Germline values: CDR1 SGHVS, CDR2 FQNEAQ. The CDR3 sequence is CASSLGGASRTEAFF. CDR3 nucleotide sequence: TGTGCCAGCAGCCTGGGAGGGGCAAGTAGAACTGAAGCTTTCTTT.

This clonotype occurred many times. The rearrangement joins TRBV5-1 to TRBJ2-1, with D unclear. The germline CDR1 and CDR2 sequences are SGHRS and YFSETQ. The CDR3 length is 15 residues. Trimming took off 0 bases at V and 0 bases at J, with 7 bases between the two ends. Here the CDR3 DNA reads TGCGCCAGCAGCTTGGTCCCCCCCTCCTACAATGAGCAGTTCTTC. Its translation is CASSLVPPSYNEQFF.

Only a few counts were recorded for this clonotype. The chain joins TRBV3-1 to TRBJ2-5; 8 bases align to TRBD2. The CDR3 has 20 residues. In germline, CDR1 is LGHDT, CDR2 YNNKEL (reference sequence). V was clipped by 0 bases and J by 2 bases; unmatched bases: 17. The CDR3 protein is CASSQEFILGGTREQETQYF. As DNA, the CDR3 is TGTGCCAGCAGCCAAGAATTTATCTTGGGGGGGACTAGGGAACAAGAGACCCAGTACTTC.

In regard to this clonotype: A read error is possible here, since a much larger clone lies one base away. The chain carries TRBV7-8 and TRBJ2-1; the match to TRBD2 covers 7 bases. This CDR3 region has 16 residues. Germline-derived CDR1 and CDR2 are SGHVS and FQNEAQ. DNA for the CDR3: TGTGCCAGCGGCTTAGAGAAACGGGACTACTACAATGAGCAGTTCTTC. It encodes CASGLEKRDYYNEQFF.